This T cell receptor beta chain was sequenced during a study of T cells in tuberculosis. Study summary: Sequenced TCRs come from CD1B-GMM tetramer-binding T cells. IGRA-negative adolescents, IGRA-positive adolescents with latent tuberculosis and adults with active tuberculosis formed this South African cohort. General study results and limits: Using the GMM-specific repertoire gave under 90% accuracy versus over 60% with motifs.

Only in-frame clones appear in the TCRdb table, and some are missing; sequencing was by immunoSEQ multiplex PCR. The repertoire consists of about 34,000 clones, with roughly 93% occurring once and the leading ten covering over 10%. This clone was recorded once. Its antigen is unknown. V was pared by 6 bases and J by 1 base, with 20 bases of the junction left unmatched. CDR3 length: 19 residues. The V gene's germline CDR1 is SGHTA and CDR2 FQGTGA. The time point: new active TB diagnosis, blood taken before or within 7 days of starting treatment. Here the sequenced sample was PBMCs, taken at tuberculosis diagnosis. The receptor was derived from an adult with tuberculosis. This rearrangement joins TRBV7-3 to TRBJ1-2; 7 positions agree with TRBD1. The CDR3 protein is CASSISAVGWGQINYGYTF. CDR3 nucleotide sequence: TGTGCCAGCAGTATTTCGGCGGTGGGTTGGGGACAGATTAACTATGGCTACACCTTC.